The sequence of this T cell receptor beta chain was determined in a study of shared clonotypes between healthy human individuals. Regarding the study as a whole: Shared clonotypes across all four donors exceeded non-shared ones in generation probability.

CDR1 and CDR2 (germline): SGHAT, FQNNGV. The length of the CDR3 is 11 residues. Unmatched junction bases numbered 0, after V lost 4 bases and J lost 8 bases. As defined, naive CD8 cells were CD45RO-negative and positively selected for CCR7, with terminally differentiated effector memory CD45RA+ cells excluded. Donors, healthy HIV-negative adults, lacked recent acute infections or vaccinations. Of note for this clone: Antigen: not known.

Here immunoSEQ multiplex PCR was the method, and the copy in TCRdb shows in-frame clones only, minus some. The data show about 2.1 million clones, about 93% seen once. The receptor was isolated from a man in his late teens or twenties in good health. Some clones in this sample may be carry-over from other donors' samples. The chain joins TRBV11-2 to TRBJ2-3, with 7 positions matching TRBD2. The sample comprised naive CD8+ T cells from PBMCs. The CDR3 protein is CASSWGGTQYF. CDR3 DNA: TGTGCCAGCAGCTGGGGGGGTACGCAGTATTTT.